The T cell receptor beta chain under discussion was sequenced for a study of OX40 agonist ivuxolimab in advanced cancers. This table comes from immunoSEQ multiplex PCR, and its TCRdb copy is limited to in-frame clones, with some not included. This sample carries fewer than 100,000 clones, about 86% of them seen once, and the ten largest clones take about 0.73%. CDR3 length: 17 residues. The germline V gene encodes CDR1 MGHRA and CDR2 YSYEKL. V lost 3 bases and J lost 2, with 19 bases in between. This TCR came from an adult with an advanced solid tumor such as melanoma, head and neck, liver or kidney cancer. The chain carries TRBV4-1 and TRBJ2-5; D remains ambiguous. The specimen was CD4+ or CD8+ T cells sorted from blood, collected in a trial of the OX40 agonist ivuxolimab. The CDR3: CASSHVLRRTRQETQYF. CDR3 nucleotide sequence: TGCGCCAGCAGCCACGTTCTTCGCCGTACGAGGCAAGAGACCCAGTACTTC.